The source of this T cell receptor (beta chain) is a study of CD8 T cells in Susac syndrome. About 0.45 to 1 ug RNA was reverse transcribed with random hexamers. TCRdb independently ran MiXCR on the immunoSEQ multiplex PCR reads; one entry per CDR3 protein. The sample yields over 300,000 distinct CDR3 sequences, about 90% seen once. Germline CDR1 is MDHEN and CDR2 is SYDVKM. The CDR3 covers 15 residues. V was trimmed by 4 bases and J by 2 bases, leaving 14 bases between them. In its sample, this clonotype was seen once. Sequenced material: CD4+ T cells from PBMCs. The receptor comes from a human donor with multiple sclerosis. This chain links TRBV28 with TRBJ2-5, with D possibly being TRBD1 (6 bases). CDR3 sequence reads: CASSSHLRGQETQYF. CDR3 DNA sequence: TGTGCCAGCAGTTCCCATCTAAGGGGGCAAGAGACCCAGTACTTC.